This TCR beta chain was sequenced for a study of early T cells in non-severe SARS-CoV-2 infection. On the study more broadly: With bulk RNA from unsorted whole blood as input, sequencing yielded unpaired chains. Study-wide results and limits: Anti-spike CD8 responses were favored in VDJdb matching, and private and CD4 specificities were missed.

Attached unique molecular identifiers marked individual cDNA molecules. TCRdb independently ran MiXCR on the 5' RACE reads; one entry per CDR3 protein. The table records 57,000 or so distinct CDR3 sequences, over 9.5% of them present only once. This clonotype was found a few times. The antigen is not known. This sequence was found in an adult who was a healthcare worker with PCR-confirmed SARS-CoV-2 infection or an uninfected control (not recorded which). The sample consisted of whole blood.

The CDR3 spells CASADGLETQYF. The CDR3 DNA follows: TGTGCCAGTGCAGACGGGTTAGAGACCCAGTACTTC. This chain uses TRBV19 with TRBJ2-5; D gene ambiguous. V was cut by 8 bases and J by 4 bases, with 11 bases left in between. CDR1 and CDR2 from the germline V gene are LNHDA and SQIVND (reference sequence). This CDR3 comprises 12 residues.